This T cell receptor (beta chain) was recovered during a study of response to subunit inactivated influenza vaccine. TCRdb processed the RT-PCR reads anew with MiXCR; each CDR3 protein has one entry. The data hold about 540,000 distinct CDR3 sequences, with roughly 25% observed a single time. The CDR3 extends over 15 amino acids. V was trimmed by 3 bases and J by 0 bases, leaving 9 bases between them. These sequences were also reported in another study, on T cells expressing NK-cell markers. This second report adds: Making the TCR beta cDNA relied on 5'RACE template switching with UMIs. Top CD8+ clonotypes included the dominant CD3+CD56+NKG2C+ clonotypes in a handful of donors.

The chain has TRBV12-3 or TRBV12-4 and TRBJ2-1; D is ambiguous. The TCR originated in a middle-aged man who received an inactivated influenza vaccine. This specimen was CD4+ T cells sorted from PBMCs, taken roughly 12 days after vaccination. The CDR3 sequence is CASSFRQLSYNEQFF. For the CDR3, the DNA is TGTGCCAGCAGTTTTAGGCAGCTCTCCTACAATGAGCAGTTCTTC.